A single sample gave rise to the 16 T cell receptor beta chains below, sequenced in a study of T cell repertoires in cytomegalovirus infection. For these receptors, no antigen is known. TCRdb processed the reads anew with MiXCR; each CDR3 protein has one entry. The sample carries approximately 140,000 distinct CDR3 sequences, roughly a quarter recorded once. The sample taken for sequencing was PBMCs, sequenced either directly or after in vitro stimulation (not recorded which). Receptors were obtained from a human donor in good health (CMV status not recorded). Some clones in this sample may be carry-over from other donors' samples.

This clonotype was counted only a few times. V is TRBV4-3 and J is TRBJ2-1, with 11 positions matching TRBD2. V shed 3 bases, J shed 5 bases, and the junction held 3 bases outside the gene matches. Germline CDR1 and CDR2: LGHNA and YSLEER. The CDR3 loop spans 15 amino acids. CDR3 in amino acids: CASSQEGLADNEQFF. DNA of the CDR3: TGCGCCAGCAGCCAGGAGGGACTAGCGGACAATGAGCAGTTCTTC.

The V and J genes are TRBV2 and TRBJ2-3, with 7 bases aligning to TRBD2. V lost 5 bases to trimming and J lost 1 base; unmatched junction nucleotides: 6. This CDR3 is 15 amino acids long. Germline CDR1 reads SNHLY; CDR2 reads FYNNEI. The CDR3 DNA is TGTGCCAGCAGTCGCGGGACTACAGGCACAGATACGCAGTATTTT. As protein: CASSRGTTGTDTQYF.

The chain recombines TRBV19 with TRBJ1-5, with D uncertain. The V gene lost 3 bases and the J gene lost 3 bases, with 12 bases spanning the gap. Germline CDR1 and CDR2: LNHDA and SQIVND (reference sequence). CDR3 length equals 15 residues. The CDR3 protein is CASSIGGENNQPQHF. In nucleotides, the CDR3 is TGTGCCAGTAGTATTGGAGGAGAGAACAATCAGCCCCAGCATTTT.

This clonotype was counted ten times or more. Germline and junction disagree at one end, which may indicate a read error. The V gene is TRBV11-2, the J gene TRBJ2-2, with 9 positions matching TRBD1. Germline V gene data show CDR1 as SGHAT and CDR2 as FQNNGV. The CDR3 runs to 15 residues. CDR3 sequence (DNA): TGTGCCAGCACCTTACAGGGGGCAGGTACCGGGGAGCTGTTTTTT. Encoded protein: CASTLQGAGTGELFF.

The V and J genes are TRBV5-4 and TRBJ2-2; 11 nucleotides line up with TRBD2. V was clipped by 4 bases and J by 2 bases; unmatched bases: 7. The length of the CDR3 is 17 residues. Germline assignment: CDR1 SGHNT and CDR2 YYREEE (reference sequence). The CDR3 protein is CASSPGLAEKNTGELFF. The CDR3 coding sequence is TGTGCCAGCAGCCCGGGACTAGCGGAGAAAAACACCGGGGAGCTGTTTTTT.

The CDR3, as DNA: TGTGCCAGCAGCTCTAGCGGGAACACCTACAATGAGCAGTTCTTC. It encodes CASSSSGNTYNEQFF. The rearrangement joins TRBV7-9 to TRBJ2-1, with 9 bases matching TRBD2. V was pared by 4 bases and J by 2 bases, with 3 bases of the junction left unmatched. CDR1 and CDR2 (germline): SEHNR, FQNEAQ (reference sequence). This CDR3 has 15 residues.

This clonotype was seen a handful of times. V is TRBV6-1 and J is TRBJ2-5, with TRBD2 identical over 12 bases. There are 17 residues in the CDR3. Germline CDR1 reads MNHNS; CDR2 reads SASEGT. V dropped 6 bases and J dropped 3; count of bases not matched to a gene: 11. The CDR3 DNA is TGTGCCAGCAGCCCAAATACCCGACTAGCGGGAGAAGAGACCCAGTACTTC. Its protein is CASSPNTRLAGEETQYF.

The J gene is TRBJ2-2, the V gene TRBV6-2 or TRBV6-3; TRBD2 matches at 9 bases. The CDR3 totals 14 residues. Trimming at V came to 7 bases and at J to 9 bases, leaving 9 bases not matched to a gene. The V gene's germline CDR1 is MNHEY and CDR2 SVGEGT. Here the CDR3 DNA reads TGTGCCAGCACGCGGGAGGGCCCTGCCCGGGAGCTGTTTTTT. Translated, it gives CASTREGPARELFF.

J is TRBJ2-3 and V is TRBV18, with D maybe TRBD2 (5 bases). CDR3 length equals 15 residues. Deletions cut 3 bases from V and 5 bases from J, with 15 bases between. Germline V gene lookup returns CDR1 KGHSH and CDR2 LQKENI. CDR3 sequence: CASSPPRTGEDTQYF. The CDR3 DNA reads TGTGCCAGCTCACCCCCCCGGACCGGGGAAGATACGCAGTATTTT.

The sample holds many counts of this clonotype. This sequence joins TRBV12-3 or TRBV12-4 and TRBJ1-5, with 11 nucleotides matching TRBD1. V dropped 5 bases and J dropped 5; count of bases not matched to a gene: 2. CDR3 length equals 14 residues. Written as DNA, the CDR3 is TGTGCCAGCAGTAGGACAGGGGGCCATCAGCCCCAGCATTTT. This gives the protein CASSRTGGHQPQHF.

This clonotype was counted a few times. The chain joins TRBV5-1 to TRBJ2-6; D remains ambiguous. This CDR3 is built from 13 residues. CDR1 SGHRS and CDR2 YFSETQ come from the germline V gene. Trimming shortened V by 5 bases and J by 2 bases, and 5 bases separated the two germline ends. The CDR3 coding sequence is TGCGCCAGCAGGGTGACTGGGGCCAACGTCCTGACTTTC. Translating gives CASRVTGANVLTF.

In its sample, this clonotype was seen a few times. V gene TRBV12-3 or TRBV12-4 combines with J gene TRBJ2-1; TRBD2 agrees at 12 bases. The trim removed 5 bases at V and 5 bases at J, leaving 10 bases unmatched. The CDR3 runs 17 residues. The CDR3 DNA reads TGTGCCAGCAGTCCGGCCCGACTAGCGGGAGTACACAATGAGCAGTTCTTC. Translated, it gives CASSPARLAGVHNEQFF.

The chain is built from TRBV6-2 or TRBV6-3 and TRBJ1-1; D is ambiguous. The CDR3 is 14 amino acids. Germline V gene sequence: CDR1 MNHEY, CDR2 SVGEGT. V lost 4 bases and J lost 1, with 10 bases in between. The CDR3 is CASSSRGANTEAFF. The CDR3 nucleotides are TGTGCCAGCAGTTCCCGGGGAGCGAACACTGAAGCTTTCTTT.

This clonotype was recorded at least ten times. J is TRBJ2-3 and V is TRBV28; 11 bases map to TRBD2. Germline loops: CDR1 MDHEN, CDR2 SYDVKM. The CDR3 runs 17 residues. Unmatched junction bases numbered 11, after V lost 3 bases and J lost 6 bases. CDR3 sequence reads: CASSLDLLAGDVDTQYF. CDR3 nucleotide sequence: TGTGCCAGCAGTTTGGACCTACTAGCGGGGGATGTGGATACGCAGTATTTT.

In its sample, this clonotype was seen a few times. The genes are TRBV5-4 and TRBJ2-3; D unresolved. The CDR3 runs 12 residues. Trimming took 4 bases from V and 6 from J, leaving 9 bases between them. CDR1 SGHNT and CDR2 YYREEE come from the germline V gene (reference sequence). CDR3 DNA: TGTGCCAGCAGCCTCTTACGGGATACGCAGTATTTT. The encoded protein is CASSLLRDTQYF.

CDR3 bases: TGTGCCATCATTATTCCGGGACGAGCTTTCTTT. Amino acid sequence: CAIIIPGRAFF. The genes are TRBV10-3 and TRBJ1-1; D is perhaps TRBD1 (5 bases). Trimming left V 7 bases short and J 10 bases short, with 13 bases between. The V gene's germline CDR1 is ENHRY and CDR2 SYGVKD. The CDR3 contains 11 residues.